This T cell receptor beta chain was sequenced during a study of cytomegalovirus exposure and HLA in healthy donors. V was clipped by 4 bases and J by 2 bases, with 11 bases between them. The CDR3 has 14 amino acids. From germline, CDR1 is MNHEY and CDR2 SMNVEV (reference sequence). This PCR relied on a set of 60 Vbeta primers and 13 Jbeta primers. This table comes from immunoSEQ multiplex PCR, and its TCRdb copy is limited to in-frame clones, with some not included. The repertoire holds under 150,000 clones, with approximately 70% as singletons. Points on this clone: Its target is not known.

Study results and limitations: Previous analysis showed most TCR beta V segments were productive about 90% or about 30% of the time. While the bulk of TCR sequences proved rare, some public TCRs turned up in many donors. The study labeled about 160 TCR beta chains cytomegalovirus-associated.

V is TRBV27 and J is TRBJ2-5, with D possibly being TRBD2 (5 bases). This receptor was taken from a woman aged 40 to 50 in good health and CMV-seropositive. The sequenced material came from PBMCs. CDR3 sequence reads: CASSYIGSQETQYF. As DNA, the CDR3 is TGTGCCAGCAGTTACATTGGGAGTCAAGAGACCCAGTACTTC.